Presented here are 23 T cell receptor beta chains from one specimen sequenced in a study of identical twins. MiXCR was run by TCRdb on the 5' RACE reads, yielding one entry per CDR3 protein. The table shows roughly 720,000 distinct CDR3 sequences, with around a sixth occurring only once. This same sample was also taken into another study, of T cells expressing NK-cell markers.

The sample consisted of PBMCs. These receptors were collected from a woman between 18 and 29 years old in good health.

This clonotype was seen a handful of times. This chain joins TRBV7-9 and TRBJ2-7; TRBD1 matches at 8 bases. J lost 5 bases, V lost 0 bases, and 3 bases had no gene match. Germline CDR1 is SEHNR and CDR2 is FQNEAQ (reference sequence). The CDR3 loop spans 14 amino acids. CDR3 loop: CASSLADRGHEQYF. The DNA of the CDR3 is TGTGCCAGCAGCTTAGCCGACAGGGGCCACGAGCAGTACTTC.

This clonotype was seen only a few times. The chain combines TRBV6-5 with TRBJ2-7; TRBD1 might be the D (7 bases). In germline, CDR1 is MNHEY, CDR2 SVGAGI. V was trimmed by 2 bases and J by 3 bases, leaving 17 bases between them. The CDR3 loop spans 16 amino acids. CDR3 sequence: CASSYGGGANLYEQYF. The CDR3 DNA is TGTGCCAGCAGTTACGGAGGGGGCGCGAATCTCTACGAGCAGTACTTC.

This clonotype was seen a few times. The J gene is TRBJ1-1, the V gene TRBV12-3 or TRBV12-4, with TRBD1 as a possible D gene (6 bases). The CDR3 sequence is 13 residues long. V lost 7 bases and J 1 base, leaving 10 bases between the germline ends. This chain's CDR3 is CASKPQGNTEAFF. CDR3 bases: TGTGCCAGCAAACCACAGGGGAACACTGAAGCTTTCTTT.

This clonotype came up once. The junction does not match germline at one end; this may be a read error. The chain couples TRBV20-1 to TRBJ2-1, with D unresolved. The CDR3 covers 12 residues. CDR1 is DFQATT and CDR2 is SNEGSKA in the germline V gene (reference sequence). CDR3 nucleotides: TGCAGTGCTCCCCGGTCCTACAATGGGCAGTTCTTC. Translation gives CSAPRSYNGQFF.

This chain connects TRBV6-1 to TRBJ1-5; D is unclear. V was cut by 5 bases and J by 7 bases, with 12 bases left in between. The length of the CDR3 is 13 residues. Germline CDR1 is MNHNS and CDR2 is SASEGT. The CDR3 is CASSRGVRQPQHF. The CDR3 DNA follows: TGTGCCAGCAGTAGAGGTGTGAGGCAGCCCCAGCATTTT.

The rearrangement links TRBV7-2 to TRBJ1-3; D is perhaps TRBD1 (6 bases). This CDR3 region has 13 residues. Germline lookup yields CDR1 SGHTA and CDR2 FQGNSA. V lost 4 bases to trimming and J lost 8 bases, with 12 bases between them. CDR3 amino acids: CASSSTGADTIYF. The CDR3, as DNA: TGTGCCAGCAGCTCGACAGGCGCGGACACCATATATTTT.

This clonotype was counted between two and nine times. J is TRBJ2-2 and V is TRBV7-9; D unresolved. V gave up 4 bases and J gave up 4 bases, with 10 bases separating them. Germline V gene lookup returns CDR1 SEHNR and CDR2 FQNEAQ (reference sequence). The CDR3 length is 14 residues. Here the CDR3 reads CASSSYTGTGELFF. The CDR3 coding sequence is TGTGCCAGCAGCTCCTATACCGGCACCGGGGAGCTGTTTTTT.

This clonotype turned up a few times. The chain couples TRBV19 to TRBJ2-7, with D maybe TRBD2 (6 bases). Trimming took 10 bases from V and 4 from J, leaving 17 bases between them. Germline V gene sequence: CDR1 LNHDA, CDR2 SQIVND (reference sequence). The CDR3 loop spans 13 amino acids. The CDR3 protein is CATDRDSLYEQYF. The CDR3 nucleotides are TGTGCCACCGACCGGGACTCACTATACGAGCAGTACTTC.

The chain links TRBV4-2 to TRBJ2-1; D gene ambiguous. The CDR3 covers 15 residues. Trimming stripped 3 bases from V and 5 bases from J, with 14 bases between. Germline CDR1 reads LGHNA; CDR2 reads YNFKEQ. This CDR3 is CASSQGSSSDNEQFF. Written as DNA, the CDR3 is TGTGCCAGCAGCCAGGGCAGCTCCTCTGACAATGAGCAGTTCTTC.

This chain links TRBV12-3 or TRBV12-4 with TRBJ2-1; 14 positions match TRBD2. The J segment lost 4 bases and the V segment lost 5 bases, leaving 4 bases of the junction unmatched. This CDR3 contains 16 residues. The CDR3 DNA is TGTGCCAGCAGTACGAGGACTAGCGGGGGGTACAATGAGCAGTTCTTC. Translation: CASSTRTSGGYNEQFF.

The chain has TRBV12-3 or TRBV12-4 and TRBJ2-5, with 11 bases aligning to TRBD1. The CDR3 runs to 14 residues. V trimming: 3 bases; J trimming: 12 bases; junction bases outside the gene matches: 9. The CDR3 loop is CASSFRTGGLPKYF. The CDR3, as DNA: TGTGCCAGCAGTTTTCGGACAGGGGGCCTTCCTAAGTACTTC.

The table lists this clonotype with a few counts. The V call is TRBV6-5, the J call TRBJ1-1; D not resolved. Trimming took 6 bases from V and 9 from J, leaving 14 bases between them. Germline values: CDR1 MNHEY, CDR2 SVGAGI. CDR3 size: 12 residues. CDR3 region: CASSQDGEKAFF. As DNA, the CDR3 is TGTGCCAGCAGCCAGGACGGAGAGAAAGCTTTCTTT.

J is TRBJ1-1 and V is TRBV7-8; maybe TRBD1 (5 bases). CDR1 and CDR2 (germline): SGHVS, FQNEAQ. V shed 5 bases and J shed 0 bases, with 19 bases lying between them. The CDR3 runs to 17 residues. In nucleotides, the CDR3 is TGTGCCAGCAGCATAGGAATTACCGGGACCTTGAACACTGAAGCTTTCTTT. Translation gives CASSIGITGTLNTEAFF.

This rearrangement joins TRBV5-4 to TRBJ2-7, with no clear D. CDR3 size: 16 residues. Trimming took 0 bases from V and 0 from J, leaving 13 bases between them. CDR1 is SGHNT, CDR2 YYREEE, per germline (reference sequence). The CDR3 coding sequence is TGTGCCAGCAGCTTGGGAGCCCGAACGGGCTCCTACGAGCAGTACTTC. Translated, it gives CASSLGARTGSYEQYF.

This chain joins TRBV27 and TRBJ2-3; TRBD2 matches 10 bases. The length of the CDR3 is 16 residues. CDR1 MNHEY and CDR2 SMNVEV come from the germline V gene (reference sequence). V shed 5 bases, J shed 2 bases, and the junction held 7 bases outside the gene matches. The CDR3 nucleotides read TGTGCCAGCAGTACAGCGGGAGGGGGGTTCACAGATACGCAGTATTTT. Protein sequence: CASSTAGGGFTDTQYF.

CDR3 sequence: CASSYEPRTVRAFF. CDR3 DNA sequence: TGTGCCAGCAGTTACGAACCCCGGACAGTCCGTGCTTTCTTT. The chain recombines TRBV6-2 or TRBV6-3 with TRBJ1-1; D possibly corresponds to TRBD1 (6 bases). The CDR3 runs to 14 residues. V was trimmed by 2 bases and J by 11 bases, leaving 18 bases between them. Germline assignment: CDR1 MNHEY and CDR2 SVGEGT.

The table lists this clonotype with a few counts. The genes are TRBV11-3 and TRBJ2-7; 7 bases align to TRBD1. J lost 3 bases, V lost 4 bases, and 6 bases had no gene match. This CDR3 has 14 amino acids. Germline V gives CDR1 SGHNT, CDR2 YENEEA. CDR3 residues: CASSSPRDSYEQYF. CDR3 sequence (DNA): TGTGCCAGCAGCTCACCCCGGGACAGCTACGAGCAGTACTTC.

The chain joins TRBV7-3 to TRBJ2-1; D is perhaps TRBD1 or TRBD2 (7 bases each). The length of the CDR3 is 15 residues. Trimming took 5 bases from V and 9 from J, leaving 20 bases between them. Germline-derived CDR1 and CDR2 are SGHTA and FQGTGA. The DNA for the CDR3 is TGTGCCAGCAGCATATCAGGGGGGGGATCAGGTGAGCAGTTCTTC. Protein: CASSISGGGSGEQFF.

This clonotype was picked up a small number of times. The CDR3 loop is CASSLVAETYNEQFF. The CDR3 bases are TGCGCCAGCAGCTTGGTGGCAGAGACCTACAATGAGCAGTTCTTC. The V gene is TRBV5-1, the J gene TRBJ2-1; D remains unclear. The CDR3 covers 15 residues. V lost 0 bases and J 2 bases, leaving 9 bases between the germline ends. Germline V lookup: CDR1 SGHRS, CDR2 YFSETQ.

There are a few counts of this clonotype. The chain couples TRBV4-3 to TRBJ2-1, with TRBD2 matching 14 bases. V shed 1 base and J 11 bases; nucleotides not matched to a gene: 10. The length of the CDR3 is 17 residues. CDR1 and CDR2 (germline): LGHNA, YSLEER. The CDR3 here is CASSQGAPGTSGRQQFF. As DNA, the CDR3 is TGCGCCAGCAGCCAAGGGGCTCCCGGGACTAGCGGGAGACAGCAGTTCTTC.

This chain joins TRBV20-1 and TRBJ1-1; D is unresolved. Trimming took 6 bases from V and 11 from J, leaving 22 bases between them. Germline CDR1 reads DFQATT; CDR2 reads SNEGSKA (reference sequence). The CDR3 has 13 amino acids. The CDR3, as DNA: TGCAGTGCCGGTACGGACTCCTCGGGCTTGGCTTTCTTT. Translation gives CSAGTDSSGLAFF.

This clonotype was seen more than once but under ten times. This chain connects TRBV20-1 to TRBJ1-2; D unresolved. CDR1 and CDR2 from the germline V gene are DFQATT and SNEGSKA (reference sequence). The CDR3 is made up of 12 amino acids. The V and J ends lost 6 bases and 1 base respectively, with 9 bases between them. The CDR3 here is CSAGTNNYGYTF. CDR3 nucleotide sequence: TGCAGTGCGGGAACAAATAACTATGGCTACACCTTC.

Here the CDR3 reads CSAKVLAGVNEQFF. The CDR3 DNA reads as TGCAGTGCTAAGGTCCTAGCGGGAGTCAATGAGCAGTTCTTC. The chain links TRBV20-1 to TRBJ2-1; 10 bases fit TRBD2. The CDR3 extends over 14 amino acids. Trimming removed 4 bases from V and 6 bases from J; junction bases left unmatched: 6. Germline CDR1 DFQATT, CDR2 SNEGSKA (reference sequence).